The 10 T cell receptor beta chains reported below all come from one sample, sequenced in a study of OX40 agonist ivuxolimab in advanced cancers. Method: immunoSEQ multiplex PCR; TCRdb's copy keeps in-frame clones and lacks some. Of some 63,000 clones in the sample, roughly 84% were seen once. Sequencing used CD4+ or CD8+ T cells sorted from blood, obtained in a trial of the OX40 agonist ivuxolimab. The receptor set was obtained from an adult with an advanced solid tumor such as melanoma, head and neck, liver or kidney cancer.

As DNA, the CDR3 is TGTGCCAGCAGCCAAGTTCTAGCGGGAGGCGGGGAGCTGTTTTTT. Translating it yields CASSQVLAGGGELFF. The chain links TRBV4-2 to TRBJ2-2; 11 positions match TRBD2. Germline assignment: CDR1 LGHNA and CDR2 YNFKEQ. The CDR3 is made up of 15 amino acids. J was trimmed by 7 bases and V by 1 base; bases with no gene match: 2.

This chain joins TRBV6-6 and TRBJ1-1; unclear D gene. V dropped 0 bases and J dropped 6 bases, with 5 bases sitting between them. The germline V gene encodes CDR1 MNHNY and CDR2 SVGAGI (reference sequence). The CDR3 consists of 12 residues. In DNA form, the CDR3 reads TGTGCCAGCAGTTACTCGGTTTCTGAAGCTTTCTTT. It is translated as CASSYSVSEAFF.

The chain combines TRBV6-5 with TRBJ1-1; TRBD1 might be the D (5 bases). The CDR3 consists of 15 residues. V was cut by 2 bases and J by 1 base, with 11 bases left in between. Germline V CDR1 and CDR2: MNHEY, SVGAGI. This CDR3 is CASSYSGRGNTEAFF. CDR3 bases: TGTGCCAGCAGTTACAGCGGGAGGGGGAACACTGAAGCTTTCTTT.

The V call is TRBV5-6, the J call TRBJ1-3; D might be TRBD1 (5 bases). Germline V gene data show CDR1 as SGHDT and CDR2 as YYEEEE. The V end lost 0 bases, the J end lost 7 bases, and 14 bases lay between the germline ends. The CDR3 totals 15 residues. In nucleotides, the CDR3 is TGTGCCAGCAGCTTGGGGGGGGTCCTTCGGAACACCATATATTTT. Translation: CASSLGGVLRNTIYF.

The chain couples TRBV10-3 to TRBJ2-1; 14 bases are a match to TRBD2. Germline V gives CDR1 ENHRY, CDR2 SYGVKD. The V gene end was trimmed by 6 bases and the J gene end by 8 bases; junction bases not matched to a gene: 6. The CDR3 is 15 residues long. The CDR3 region has the DNA TGTGCCATCAGACCGGGACTAGCGGGAGTAGATGAGCAGTTCTTC. Its translation is CAIRPGLAGVDEQFF.

In its sample, this clone was seen a few times. V gene TRBV21-1 combines with J gene TRBJ2-1; TRBD1 was called by the table and not checked on the DNA. TRBV21-1 is termed a pseudogene. The CDR3 is 14 residues long. The chain's CDR3 is CASSTRQELNEQFF. The CDR3 nucleotides read TGTGCCAGCAGCACCAGACAGGAACTCAATGAGCAGTTCTTC.

The chain carries TRBV4-1 and TRBJ1-1; 9 bases fit TRBD1. The CDR3 is made up of 16 amino acids. Germline-derived CDR1 and CDR2 are MGHRA and YSYEKL. Trimming at V came to 1 base and at J to 3 bases, leaving 6 bases not matched to a gene. The CDR3 sequence: CASSQGFRQGDTEAFF. CDR3 in DNA: TGCGCCAGCAGCCAAGGTTTTCGACAGGGGGACACTGAAGCTTTCTTT.

J is TRBJ1-4 and V is TRBV4-3; TRBD1 matches at 8 bases. The V gene's germline CDR1 is LGHNA and CDR2 YSLEER. This CDR3 has 14 amino acids. Losses at the gene ends were 3 bases for V and 8 bases for J; bases not matched to a gene: 5. The CDR3 spells CASSHDRGREKLFF. The CDR3, as DNA: TGCGCCAGCAGCCATGACAGGGGAAGGGAAAAACTGTTTTTT.

V gene TRBV29-1 combines with J gene TRBJ2-3; D may be TRBD1 (7 bases). Per the germline V gene, CDR1 is SQVTM and CDR2 is ANQGSEA. This CDR3 is built from 16 residues. The V gene lost 4 bases and the J gene lost 1 base, with 18 bases spanning the gap. CDR3 protein: CSVVGQGGARTDTQYF. The CDR3 DNA follows: TGCAGCGTTGTGGGTCAGGGGGGCGCCCGCACAGATACGCAGTATTTT.

This rearrangement joins TRBV6-1 to TRBJ2-7; D remains ambiguous. V was cut by 0 bases and J by 2 bases, with 8 bases left in between. The CDR3 is 14 amino acids. Germline CDR1 and CDR2: MNHNS and SASEGT. The CDR3 spells CASSEAAATYEQYF. The DNA for the CDR3 is TGTGCCAGCAGTGAAGCGGCGGCTACCTACGAGCAGTACTTC.